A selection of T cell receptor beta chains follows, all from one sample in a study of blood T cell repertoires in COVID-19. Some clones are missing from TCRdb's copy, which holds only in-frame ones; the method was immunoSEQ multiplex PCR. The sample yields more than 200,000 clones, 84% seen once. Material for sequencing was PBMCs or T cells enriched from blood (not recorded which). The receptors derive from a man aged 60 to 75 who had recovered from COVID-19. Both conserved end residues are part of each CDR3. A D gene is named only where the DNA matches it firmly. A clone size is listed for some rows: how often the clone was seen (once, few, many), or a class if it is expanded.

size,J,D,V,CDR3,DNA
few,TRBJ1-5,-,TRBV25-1,CASSEGDKPQHF,TGTGCCAGCAGTGAAGGGGACAAGCCCCAGCATTTT
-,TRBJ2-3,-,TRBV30,CAWSVRERDTQYF,TGTGCCTGGAGTGTTCGGGAGAGAGATACGCAGTATTTT
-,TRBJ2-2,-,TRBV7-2,CASSVNGGAGELFF,TGTGCCAGCAGCGTTAACGGAGGGGCCGGGGAGCTGTTTTTT
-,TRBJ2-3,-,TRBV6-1,CASSDWTAYSTDTQYF,TGTGCCAGCAGTGATTGGACAGCTTATAGCACAGATACGCAGTATTTT
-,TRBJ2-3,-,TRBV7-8,CASSFNWPPGDTQYF,TGTGCCAGCAGCTTTAACTGGCCACCAGGGGATACGCAGTATTTT
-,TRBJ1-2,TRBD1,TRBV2,CASSTRPRQGHGYTF,TGTGCCAGCAGTACCAGACCCAGACAGGGCCATGGCTACACCTTC
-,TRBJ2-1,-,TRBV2,CASSEQASSYNEQFF,TGTGCCAGCAGTGAACAAGCGAGCTCCTACAATGAGCAGTTCTTC
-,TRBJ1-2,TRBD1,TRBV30,CAWIRGLYGYTF,TGTGCCTGGATTAGGGGGCTGTATGGCTACACCTTC
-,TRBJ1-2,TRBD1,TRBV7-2,CASSSSGQSFRGYTF,TGTGCCAGCAGCTCCTCGGGACAGTCATTTCGTGGCTACACCTTC
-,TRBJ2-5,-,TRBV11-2,CASSRRGLVGETQYF,TGTGCCAGCAGCCGTCGGGGTCTAGTTGGGGAGACCCAGTACTTC
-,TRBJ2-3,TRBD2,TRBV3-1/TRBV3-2,CASSPRGLEGSGDTQYF,TGTGCCAGCAGCCCCCGGGGACTAGAGGGAAGTGGAGATACGCAGTATTTT
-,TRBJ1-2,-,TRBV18,CASSPPEAASYGYTF,TGTGCCAGCTCACCCCCTGAGGCAGCGTCCTATGGCTACACCTTC
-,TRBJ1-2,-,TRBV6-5,CASKTATYYGYTF,TGTGCCAGCAAGACAGCGACTTACTATGGCTACACCTTC
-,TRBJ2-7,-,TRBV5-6,CASSLGMGAEYF,TGTGCCAGCAGCTTGGGCATGGGGGCGGAGTACTTC
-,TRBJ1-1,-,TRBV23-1,CASISVDRLNTEAFF,TGCGCCAGCATTTCCGTCGACAGACTGAACACTGAAGCTTTCTTT
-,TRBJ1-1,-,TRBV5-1,CASSLLGEGYLMNTEAFF,TGCGCCAGCAGCCTGTTGGGGGAGGGTTACCTCATGAACACTGAAGCTTTCTTT
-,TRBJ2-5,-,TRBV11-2,CASSLGEQRYF,TGTGCCAGCAGCCTCGGGGAACAACGGTACTTC
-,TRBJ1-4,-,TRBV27,CASSPAGQNEKLFF,TGTGCCAGCAGTCCGGCTGGACAGAATGAAAAACTGTTTTTT
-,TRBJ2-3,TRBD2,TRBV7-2,CASSSRGASGHTDTQYF,TGTGCCAGCAGCTCACGAGGGGCTAGCGGCCACACAGATACGCAGTATTTT
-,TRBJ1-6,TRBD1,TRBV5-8,CASSGGQGASNSPLHF,TGTGCCAGCAGCGGGGGACAGGGGGCAAGCAATTCACCCCTCCACTTT
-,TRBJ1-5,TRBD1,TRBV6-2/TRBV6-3,CASSTQGEGNQPQHF,TGTGCCAGCAGTACACAGGGGGAAGGCAATCAGCCCCAGCATTTT
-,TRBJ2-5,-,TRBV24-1,CATSEGARTAQETQYF,TGTGCCACCAGTGAAGGGGCTAGGACAGCGCAAGAGACCCAGTACTTC
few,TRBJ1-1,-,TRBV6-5,CASKQGTRMNTEAFF,TGTGCCAGCAAACAGGGAACGAGGATGAACACTGAAGCTTTCTTT
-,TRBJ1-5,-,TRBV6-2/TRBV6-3,CASSDNDHPYRAQHF,TGTGCCAGCAGCGACAACGACCACCCCTATCGTGCCCAGCATTTT
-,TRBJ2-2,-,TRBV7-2,CASSLAGGRTGELFF,TGTGCCAGCAGCTTAGCGGGGGGGCGTACCGGGGAGCTGTTTTTT
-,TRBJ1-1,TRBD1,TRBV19,CASSIRGQATSGVNTEAFF,TGTGCCAGTAGTATCAGGGGGCAGGCCACTTCTGGGGTGAACACTGAAGCTTTCTTT
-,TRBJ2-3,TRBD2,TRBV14,CASSLGLVTDTQYF,TGTGCCAGCAGCCTGGGACTAGTTACAGATACGCAGTATTTT
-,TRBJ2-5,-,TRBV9,CASSVDPAGETQYF,TGTGCCAGCAGCGTAGATCCGGCGGGGGAGACCCAGTACTTC
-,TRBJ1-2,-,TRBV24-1,CATSDLRGSGYTF,TGTGCCACCAGTGATTTGCGGGGTAGCGGCTACACCTTC
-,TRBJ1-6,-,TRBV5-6,CASSFLGRDNSPLHF,TGTGCCAGCAGCTTCCTTGGCAGGGATAATTCACCCCTCCACTTT
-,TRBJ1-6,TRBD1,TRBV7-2,CASSLSGQGNSPLHF,TGTGCCAGCAGCTTGTCGGGACAGGGTAATTCACCCCTCCACTTT
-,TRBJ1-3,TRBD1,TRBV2,CASRDQGAPGNTIYF,TGTGCCAGCAGAGACCAGGGGGCGCCTGGAAACACCATATATTTT
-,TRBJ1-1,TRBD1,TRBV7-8,CASSFTGEDTEAFF,TGTGCCAGCAGCTTTACAGGGGAGGACACTGAAGCTTTCTTT
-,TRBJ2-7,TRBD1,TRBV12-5,CASGLEGAPDEQYF,TGTGCTAGTGGTTTGGAGGGGGCTCCAGACGAGCAGTACTTC
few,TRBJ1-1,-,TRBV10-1,CASSDPGGNTEAFF,TGCGCCAGCAGTGACCCGGGAGGGAACACTGAAGCTTTCTTT
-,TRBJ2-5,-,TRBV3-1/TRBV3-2,CASSQVQGSETQYF,TGTGCCAGCAGCCAGGTTCAGGGTTCTGAGACCCAGTACTTC
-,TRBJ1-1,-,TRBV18,CASFREVSNTEAFF,TGTGCCAGCTTCCGGGAGGTCTCGAACACTGAAGCTTTCTTT
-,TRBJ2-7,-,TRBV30,CARGGGYRADEQYF,TGTGCCCGGGGAGGGGGGTACAGGGCGGACGAGCAGTACTTC
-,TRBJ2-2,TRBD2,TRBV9,CASTTGGGETGELFF,TGTGCCAGCACCACCGGGGGAGGGGAAACCGGGGAGCTGTTTTTT
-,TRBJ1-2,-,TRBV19,CASSPQGRANYGYTF,TGTGCCAGTAGTCCTCAGGGCAGAGCTAACTATGGCTACACCTTC
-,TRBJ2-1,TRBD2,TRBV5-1,CASSLAGLANNEQFF,TGCGCCAGCAGCTTGGCCGGACTAGCGAACAATGAGCAGTTCTTC
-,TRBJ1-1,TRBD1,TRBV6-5,CASSAGQGAFEAFF,TGTGCCAGCAGCGCGGGACAGGGGGCCTTTGAAGCTTTCTTT
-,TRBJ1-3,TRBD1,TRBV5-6,CASNRGGIHGNTIYF,TGTGCCAGCAACCGAGGGGGCATTCACGGAAACACCATATATTTT
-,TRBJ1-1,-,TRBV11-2,CASSLFLGTEAFF,TGTGCCAGCAGCTTATTTCTAGGCACTGAAGCTTTCTTT
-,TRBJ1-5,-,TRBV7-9,CASSPENSNQPQHF,TGTGCCAGCAGCCCTGAGAATAGCAATCAGCCCCAGCATTTT
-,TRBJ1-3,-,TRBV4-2,CASSQDRGAGNTIYF,TGTGCCAGCAGCCAAGATAGGGGCGCGGGAAACACCATATATTTT
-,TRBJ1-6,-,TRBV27,CASSPTGWSPLHF,TGTGCCAGCAGTCCCACGGGGTGGTCACCCCTCCACTTT